The clone carrying this T cell receptor (beta chain) was found a few times. This sample is drawn from a study of OX40 agonist ivuxolimab in advanced cancers. Generated by immunoSEQ multiplex PCR, the TCRdb table keeps only in-frame clones and is missing some. The repertoire holds about 80,000 clones, with about 86% as singletons. Any history of autoimmune disease or systemic immunosuppression disqualified patients. This CDR3 has 15 residues. V lost 8 bases and J lost 1, with 14 bases in between. In germline, CDR1 is SEHNR, CDR2 FQNEAQ (reference sequence). This TCR was recovered from an adult with an advanced solid tumor such as melanoma, head and neck, liver or kidney cancer. The source material was CD4+ or CD8+ T cells sorted from blood, sampled in a trial of the OX40 agonist ivuxolimab. The genes are TRBV7-9 and TRBJ2-2; possibly TRBD1 or TRBD2 for D (5 bases each). Here the CDR3 DNA reads TGTGCCAGCCCAAGCCCTGGGGGGAACACCGGGGAGCTGTTTTTT. Encoded protein: CASPSPGGNTGELFF. The full variable domain, completed using reference TRBV7-9 and TRBJ2-2, is DTGVSQNPRHKITKRGQNVTFRCDPISEHNRLYWYRQTLGQGPEFLTYFQNEAQLEKSRLLSDRFSAERPKGSFSTLEIQRTEQGDSAMYLCASPSPGGNTGELFFGEGSRLTVL.